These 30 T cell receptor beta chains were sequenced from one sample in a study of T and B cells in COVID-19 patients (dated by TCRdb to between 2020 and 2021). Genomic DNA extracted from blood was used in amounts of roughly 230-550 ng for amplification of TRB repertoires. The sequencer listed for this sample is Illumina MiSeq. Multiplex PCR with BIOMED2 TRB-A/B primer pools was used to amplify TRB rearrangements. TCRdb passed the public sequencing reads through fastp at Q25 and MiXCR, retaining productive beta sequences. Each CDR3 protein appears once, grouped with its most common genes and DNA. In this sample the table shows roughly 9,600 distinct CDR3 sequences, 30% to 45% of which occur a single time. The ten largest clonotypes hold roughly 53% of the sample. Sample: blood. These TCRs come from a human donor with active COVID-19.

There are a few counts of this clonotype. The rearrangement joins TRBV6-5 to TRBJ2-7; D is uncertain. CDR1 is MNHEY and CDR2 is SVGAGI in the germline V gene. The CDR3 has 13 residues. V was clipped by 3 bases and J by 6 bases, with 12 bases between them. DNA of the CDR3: TGTGCCAGCAGTTATTCCCCGGCACTCGAGCAGTACTTC. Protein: CASSYSPALEQYF.

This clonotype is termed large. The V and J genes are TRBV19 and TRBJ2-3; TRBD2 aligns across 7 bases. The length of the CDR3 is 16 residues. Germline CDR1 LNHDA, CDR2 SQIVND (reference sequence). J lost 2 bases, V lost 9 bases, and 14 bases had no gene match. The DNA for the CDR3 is TGTGCCAGATCCCGACTAGCCGAAACCCACACAGATACGCAGTATTTT. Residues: CARSRLAETHTDTQYF. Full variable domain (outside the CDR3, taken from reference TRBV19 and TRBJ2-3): DGGITQSPKYLFRKEGQNVTLSCEQNLNHDAMYWYRQDPGQGLRLIYYSQIVNDFQKGDIAEGYSVSREKKESFPLTVTSAQKNPTAFYLCARSRLAETHTDTQYFGPGTRLTVL.

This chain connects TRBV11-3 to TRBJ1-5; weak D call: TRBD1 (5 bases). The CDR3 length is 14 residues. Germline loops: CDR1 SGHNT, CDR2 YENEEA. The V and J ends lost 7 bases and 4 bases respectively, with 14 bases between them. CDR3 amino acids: CASKDQGANQPQHF. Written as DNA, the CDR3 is TGTGCCAGCAAAGACCAGGGTGCAAATCAGCCCCAGCATTTT.

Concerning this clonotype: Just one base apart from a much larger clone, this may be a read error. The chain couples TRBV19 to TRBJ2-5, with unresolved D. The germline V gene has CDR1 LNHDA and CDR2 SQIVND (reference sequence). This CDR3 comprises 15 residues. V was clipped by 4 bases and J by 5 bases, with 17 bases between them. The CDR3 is CASSTYCSVGETQYF. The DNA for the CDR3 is TGTGCCAGTAGTACGTACTGCTCAGTGGGGGAGACCCAGTACTTC. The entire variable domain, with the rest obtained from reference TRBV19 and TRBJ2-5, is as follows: DGGITQSPKYLFRKEGQNVTLSCEQNLNHDAMYWYRQDPGQGLRLIYYSQIVNDFQKGDIAEGYSVSREKKESFPLTVTSAQKNPTAFYLCASSTYCSVGETQYFGPGTRLLVL.

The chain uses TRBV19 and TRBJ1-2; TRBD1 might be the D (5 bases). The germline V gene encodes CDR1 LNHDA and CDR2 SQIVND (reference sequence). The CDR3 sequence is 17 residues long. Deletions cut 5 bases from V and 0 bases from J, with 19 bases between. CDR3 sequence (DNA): TGTGCCAGTAGTGACCGGGACTTAACCTTGGCTAACTATGGCTACACCTTC. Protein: CASSDRDLTLANYGYTF.

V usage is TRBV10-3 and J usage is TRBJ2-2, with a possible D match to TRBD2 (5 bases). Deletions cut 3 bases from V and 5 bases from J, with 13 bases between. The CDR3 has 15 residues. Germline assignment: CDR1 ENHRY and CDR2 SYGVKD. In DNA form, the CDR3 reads TGTGCCATCAGTGAACTAGGAAAAGGGACCGGGGAGCTGTTTTTT. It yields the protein CAISELGKGTGELFF.

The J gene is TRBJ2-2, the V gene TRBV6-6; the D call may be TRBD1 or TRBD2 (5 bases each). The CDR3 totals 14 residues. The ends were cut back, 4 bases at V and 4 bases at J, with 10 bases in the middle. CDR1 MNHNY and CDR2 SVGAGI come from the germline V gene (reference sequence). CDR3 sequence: CASSSGTPTGELFF. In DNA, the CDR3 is TGTGCCAGCAGTTCCGGGACGCCCACCGGGGAGCTGTTTTTT.

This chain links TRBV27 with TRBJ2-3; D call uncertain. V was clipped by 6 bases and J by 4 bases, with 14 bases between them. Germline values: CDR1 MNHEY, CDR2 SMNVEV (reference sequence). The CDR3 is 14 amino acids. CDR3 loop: CASSRKYWADTQYF. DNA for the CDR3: TGTGCCAGCAGCCGTAAATATTGGGCAGATACGCAGTATTTT.

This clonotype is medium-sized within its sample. CDR3 DNA sequence: TGTGCCAGCAGGCCGGGACGCGCGAACACCGGGGAGCTGTTTTTT. It encodes CASRPGRANTGELFF. The J gene is TRBJ2-2, the V gene TRBV19, with D perhaps being TRBD1 or TRBD2 (5 bases each). V lost 9 bases and J lost 0, with 14 bases in between. The CDR3 totals 15 residues. CDR1 is LNHDA, CDR2 SQIVND, per germline (reference sequence).

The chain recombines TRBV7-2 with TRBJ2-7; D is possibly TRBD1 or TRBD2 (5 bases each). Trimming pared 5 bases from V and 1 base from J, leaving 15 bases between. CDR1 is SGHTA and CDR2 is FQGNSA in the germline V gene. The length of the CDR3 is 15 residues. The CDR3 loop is CASSPGAGGSYEQYF. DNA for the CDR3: TGTGCCAGCAGCCCCGGGGCAGGAGGATCCTACGAGCAGTACTTC.

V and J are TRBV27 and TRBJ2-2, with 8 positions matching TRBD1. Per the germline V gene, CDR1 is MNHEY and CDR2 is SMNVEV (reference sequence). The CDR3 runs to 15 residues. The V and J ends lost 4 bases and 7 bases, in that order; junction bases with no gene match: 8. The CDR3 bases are TGTGCCAGCAGTTATACCCAGGGGGCCATCGGGGAGCTGTTTTTT. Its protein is CASSYTQGAIGELFF.

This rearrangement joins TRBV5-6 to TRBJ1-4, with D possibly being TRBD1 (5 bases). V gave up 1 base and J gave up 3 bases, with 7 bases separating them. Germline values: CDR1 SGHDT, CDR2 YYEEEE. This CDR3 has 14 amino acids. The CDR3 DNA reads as TGTGCCAGCAGCTTGTTAGGGGCTAATGAAAAACTGTTTTTT. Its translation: CASSLLGANEKLFF.

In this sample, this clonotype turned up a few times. The CDR3 here is CASRRQGYEQYF. The CDR3 DNA follows: TGTGCCAGCAGACGACAGGGCTACGAGCAGTACTTC. The chain uses TRBV6-5 and TRBJ2-7; 7 bases are shared with TRBD1. CDR1 is MNHEY, CDR2 SVGAGI, per germline. This CDR3 is 12 amino acids long. The J segment lost 3 bases and the V segment lost 6 bases, leaving 2 bases of the junction unmatched.

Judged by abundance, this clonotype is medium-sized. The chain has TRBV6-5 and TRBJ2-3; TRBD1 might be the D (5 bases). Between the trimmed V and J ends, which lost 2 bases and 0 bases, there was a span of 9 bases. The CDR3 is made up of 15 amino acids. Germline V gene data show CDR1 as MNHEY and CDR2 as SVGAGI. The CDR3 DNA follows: TGTGCCAGCAGTTACGGACAACCTAGCACAGATACGCAGTATTTT. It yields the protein CASSYGQPSTDTQYF.

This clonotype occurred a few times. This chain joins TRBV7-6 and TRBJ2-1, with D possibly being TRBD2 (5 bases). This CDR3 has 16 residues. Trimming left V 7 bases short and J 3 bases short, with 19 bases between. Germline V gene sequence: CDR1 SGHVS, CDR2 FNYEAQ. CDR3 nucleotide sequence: TGTGCCAGCACCTCTCGGCCGACTAATAACTACAATGAGCAGTTCTTC. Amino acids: CASTSRPTNNYNEQFF.

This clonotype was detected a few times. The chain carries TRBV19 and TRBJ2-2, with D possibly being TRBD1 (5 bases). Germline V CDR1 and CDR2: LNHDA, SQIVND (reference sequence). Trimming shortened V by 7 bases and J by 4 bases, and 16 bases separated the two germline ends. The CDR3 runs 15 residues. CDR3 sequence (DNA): TGTGCCAGTAAGGGGTGGGGCTCACCCACCGGGGAGCTGTTTTTT. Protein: CASKGWGSPTGELFF. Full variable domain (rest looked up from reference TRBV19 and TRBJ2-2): DGGITQSPKYLFRKEGQNVTLSCEQNLNHDAMYWYRQDPGQGLRLIYYSQIVNDFQKGDIAEGYSVSREKKESFPLTVTSAQKNPTAFYLCASKGWGSPTGELFFGEGSRLTVL.

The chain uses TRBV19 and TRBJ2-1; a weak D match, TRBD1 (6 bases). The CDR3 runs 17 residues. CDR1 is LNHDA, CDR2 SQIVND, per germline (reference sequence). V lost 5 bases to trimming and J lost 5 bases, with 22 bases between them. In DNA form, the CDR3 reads TGTGCCAGTAGTTTGGGGGCAGGGTACTCCCTAAACAATGAGCAGTTCTTC. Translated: CASSLGAGYSLNNEQFF.

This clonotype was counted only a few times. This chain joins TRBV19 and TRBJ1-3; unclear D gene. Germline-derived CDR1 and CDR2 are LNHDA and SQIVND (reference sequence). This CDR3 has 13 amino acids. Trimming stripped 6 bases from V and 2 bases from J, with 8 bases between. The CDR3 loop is CASRSIAGNTIYF. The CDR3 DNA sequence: TGTGCCAGTAGGTCAATTGCTGGAAACACCATATATTTT.

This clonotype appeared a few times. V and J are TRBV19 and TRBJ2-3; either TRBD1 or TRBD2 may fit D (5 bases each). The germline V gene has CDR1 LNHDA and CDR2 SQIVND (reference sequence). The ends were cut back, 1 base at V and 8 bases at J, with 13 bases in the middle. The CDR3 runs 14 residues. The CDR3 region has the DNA TGTGCCAGTAGTATAGTAACAGGACTTGGTACGCAGTATTTT. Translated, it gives CASSIVTGLGTQYF.

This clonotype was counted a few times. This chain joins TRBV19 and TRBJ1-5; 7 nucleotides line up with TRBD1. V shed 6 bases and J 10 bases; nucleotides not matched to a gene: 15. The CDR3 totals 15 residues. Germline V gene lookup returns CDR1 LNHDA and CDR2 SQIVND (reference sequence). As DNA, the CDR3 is TGTGCCAGTAGCCCAGACAGGGTCGGAGAGACCCCCCAGCATTTT. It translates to CASSPDRVGETPQHF.

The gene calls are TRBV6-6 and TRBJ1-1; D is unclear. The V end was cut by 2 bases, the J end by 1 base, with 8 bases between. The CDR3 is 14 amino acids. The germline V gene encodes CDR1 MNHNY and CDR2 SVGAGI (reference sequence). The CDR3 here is CASSYHPGNTEAFF. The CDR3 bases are TGTGCCAGCAGTTACCATCCGGGGAACACTGAAGCTTTCTTT.

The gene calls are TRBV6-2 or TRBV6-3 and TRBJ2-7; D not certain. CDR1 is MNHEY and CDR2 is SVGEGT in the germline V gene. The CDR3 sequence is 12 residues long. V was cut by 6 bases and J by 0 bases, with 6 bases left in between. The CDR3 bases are TGTGCCAGCAGAGTCGGCTCCTACGAGCAGTACTTC. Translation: CASRVGSYEQYF.

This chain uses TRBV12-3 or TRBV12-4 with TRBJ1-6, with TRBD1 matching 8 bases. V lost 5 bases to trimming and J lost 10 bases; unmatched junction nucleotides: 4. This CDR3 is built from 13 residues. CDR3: CASSGQGGSPLHF. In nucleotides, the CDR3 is TGTGCCAGCAGTGGACAGGGCGGGTCACCCCTCCACTTT.

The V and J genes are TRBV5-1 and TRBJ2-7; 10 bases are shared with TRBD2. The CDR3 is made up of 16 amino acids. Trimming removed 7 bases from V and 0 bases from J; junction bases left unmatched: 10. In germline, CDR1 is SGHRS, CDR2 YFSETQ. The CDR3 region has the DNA TGCGCCAGCGGACCGGGACTAGCGCCCAGCTCCTACGAGCAGTACTTC. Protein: CASGPGLAPSSYEQYF.

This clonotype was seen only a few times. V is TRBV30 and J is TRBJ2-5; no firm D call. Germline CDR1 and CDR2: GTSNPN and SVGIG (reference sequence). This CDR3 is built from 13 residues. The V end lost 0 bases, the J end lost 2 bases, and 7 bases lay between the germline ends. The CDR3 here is CAWSVQSQETQYF. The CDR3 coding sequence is TGTGCCTGGAGTGTTCAGAGTCAAGAGACCCAGTACTTC.

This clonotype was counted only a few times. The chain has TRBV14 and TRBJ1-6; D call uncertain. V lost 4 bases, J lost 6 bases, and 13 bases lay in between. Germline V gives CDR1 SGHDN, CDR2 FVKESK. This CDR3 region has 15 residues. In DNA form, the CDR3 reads TGTGCCAGCAGCCTATATCAGACAACTAATTCACCCCTCCACTTT. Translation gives CASSLYQTTNSPLHF.

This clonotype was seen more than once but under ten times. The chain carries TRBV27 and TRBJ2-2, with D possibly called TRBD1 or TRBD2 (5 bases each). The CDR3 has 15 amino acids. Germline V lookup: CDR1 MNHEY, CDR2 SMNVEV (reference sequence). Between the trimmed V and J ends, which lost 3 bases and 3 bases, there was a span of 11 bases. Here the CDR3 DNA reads TGTGCCAGCAGTTTTCAGAGGGGTGACACCGGGGAGCTGTTTTTT. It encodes CASSFQRGDTGELFF.

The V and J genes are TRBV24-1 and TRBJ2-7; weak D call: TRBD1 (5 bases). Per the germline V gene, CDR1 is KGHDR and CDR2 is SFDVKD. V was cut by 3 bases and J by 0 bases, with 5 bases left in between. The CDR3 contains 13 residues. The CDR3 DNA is TGTGCCACCAGTGATGGGGCCTCCTACGAGCAGTACTTC. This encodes CATSDGASYEQYF.

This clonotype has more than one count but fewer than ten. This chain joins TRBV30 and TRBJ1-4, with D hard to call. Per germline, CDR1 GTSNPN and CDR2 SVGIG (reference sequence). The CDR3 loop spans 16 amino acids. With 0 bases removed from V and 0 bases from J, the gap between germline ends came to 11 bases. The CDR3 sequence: CAWSVGGPATNEKLFF. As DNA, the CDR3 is TGTGCCTGGAGTGTGGGCGGACCTGCAACTAATGAAAAACTGTTTTTT.

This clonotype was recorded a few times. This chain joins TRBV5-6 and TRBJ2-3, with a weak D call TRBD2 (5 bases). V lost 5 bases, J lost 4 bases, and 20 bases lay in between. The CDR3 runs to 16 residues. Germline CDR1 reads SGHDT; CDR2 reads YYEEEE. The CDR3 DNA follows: TGTGCCAGCAGTCTCTCTCGGGGATATATCCCAGATACGCAGTATTTT. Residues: CASSLSRGYIPDTQYF.